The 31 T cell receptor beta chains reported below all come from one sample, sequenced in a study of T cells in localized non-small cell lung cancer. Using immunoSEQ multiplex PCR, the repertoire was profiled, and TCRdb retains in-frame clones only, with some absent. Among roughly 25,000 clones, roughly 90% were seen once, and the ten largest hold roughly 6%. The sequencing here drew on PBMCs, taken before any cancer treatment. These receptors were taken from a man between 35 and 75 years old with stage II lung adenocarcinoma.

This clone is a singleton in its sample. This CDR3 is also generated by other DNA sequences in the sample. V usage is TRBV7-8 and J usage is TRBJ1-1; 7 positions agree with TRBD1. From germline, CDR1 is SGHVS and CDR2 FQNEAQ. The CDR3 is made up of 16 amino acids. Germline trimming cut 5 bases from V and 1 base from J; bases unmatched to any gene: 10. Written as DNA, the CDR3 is TGTGCCAGCAGCGCCGACCCAGGGGGTGGGAACACTGAAGCTTTCTTT. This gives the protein CASSADPGGGNTEAFF.

The CDR3 DNA reads as TGTGCCAGCAGTTCAGGGTTGGTCCAGCCCCAGCATTTT. This encodes CASSSGLVQPQHF. The chain couples TRBV6-5 to TRBJ1-5; TRBD1 might be the D (5 bases). The V end lost 4 bases, the J end lost 7 bases, and 11 bases lay between the germline ends. Germline CDR1 reads MNHEY; CDR2 reads SVGAGI. The CDR3 runs to 13 residues.

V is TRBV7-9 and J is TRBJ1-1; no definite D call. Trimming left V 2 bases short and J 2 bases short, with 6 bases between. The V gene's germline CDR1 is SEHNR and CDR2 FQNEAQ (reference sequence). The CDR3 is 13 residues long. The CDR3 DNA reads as TGTGCCAGCAGCTTATCGGCTAACACTGAAGCTTTCTTT. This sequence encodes CASSLSANTEAFF.

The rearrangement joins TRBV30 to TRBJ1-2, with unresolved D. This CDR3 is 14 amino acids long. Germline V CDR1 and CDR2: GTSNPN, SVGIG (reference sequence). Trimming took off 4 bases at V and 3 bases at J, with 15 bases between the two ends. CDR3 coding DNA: TGTGCCTGGAATGGCGTCAGGAGGGACTATGGCTACACCTTC. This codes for CAWNGVRRDYGYTF.

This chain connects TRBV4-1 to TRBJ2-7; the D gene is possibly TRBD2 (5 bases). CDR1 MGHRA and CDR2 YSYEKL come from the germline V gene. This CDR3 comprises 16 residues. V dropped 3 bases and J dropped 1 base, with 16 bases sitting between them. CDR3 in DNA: TGCGCCAGCAGCCACCCCCCCCGGGATCGGTCCTACGAGCAGTACTTC. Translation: CASSHPPRDRSYEQYF.

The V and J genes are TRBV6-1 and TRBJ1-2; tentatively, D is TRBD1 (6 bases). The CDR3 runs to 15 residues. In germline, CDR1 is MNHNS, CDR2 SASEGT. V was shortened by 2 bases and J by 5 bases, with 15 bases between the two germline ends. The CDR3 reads CASSEYDRTVYGYTF. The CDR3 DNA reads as TGTGCCAGCAGTGAATACGACCGGACAGTTTATGGCTACACCTTC.

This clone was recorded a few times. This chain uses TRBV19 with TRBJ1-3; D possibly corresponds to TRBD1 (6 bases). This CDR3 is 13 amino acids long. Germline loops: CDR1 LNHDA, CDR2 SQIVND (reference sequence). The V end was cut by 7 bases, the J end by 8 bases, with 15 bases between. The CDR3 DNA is TGTGCCAGTAACCGACAGACAGGAGACACCATATATTTT. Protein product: CASNRQTGDTIYF.

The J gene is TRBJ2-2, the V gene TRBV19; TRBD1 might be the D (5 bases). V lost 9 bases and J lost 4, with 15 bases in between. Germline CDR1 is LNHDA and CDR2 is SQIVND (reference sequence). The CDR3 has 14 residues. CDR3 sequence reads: CASSQQGGTGELFF. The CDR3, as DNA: TGTGCCAGCAGTCAGCAGGGTGGCACCGGGGAGCTGTTTTTT.

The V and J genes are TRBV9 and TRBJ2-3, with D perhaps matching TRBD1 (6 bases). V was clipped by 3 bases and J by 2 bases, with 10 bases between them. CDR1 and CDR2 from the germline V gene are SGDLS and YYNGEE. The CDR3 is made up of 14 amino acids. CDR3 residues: CASSGGQTTDTQYF. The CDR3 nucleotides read TGTGCCAGCAGCGGGGGGCAAACCACAGATACGCAGTATTTT.

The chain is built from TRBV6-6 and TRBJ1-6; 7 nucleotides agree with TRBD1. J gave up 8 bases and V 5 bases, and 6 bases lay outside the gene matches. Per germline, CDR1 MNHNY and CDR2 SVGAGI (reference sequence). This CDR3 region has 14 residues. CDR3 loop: CASSLRQGDSPLHF. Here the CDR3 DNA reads TGTGCCAGCAGTCTCCGACAGGGTGATTCACCCCTCCACTTT.

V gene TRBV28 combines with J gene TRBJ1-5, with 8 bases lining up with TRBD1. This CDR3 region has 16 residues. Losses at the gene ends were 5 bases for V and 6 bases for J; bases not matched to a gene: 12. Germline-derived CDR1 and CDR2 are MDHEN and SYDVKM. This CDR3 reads CASSLGQGMFGQPQHF. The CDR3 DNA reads TGTGCCAGCAGTCTAGGACAGGGCATGTTCGGTCAGCCCCAGCATTTT.

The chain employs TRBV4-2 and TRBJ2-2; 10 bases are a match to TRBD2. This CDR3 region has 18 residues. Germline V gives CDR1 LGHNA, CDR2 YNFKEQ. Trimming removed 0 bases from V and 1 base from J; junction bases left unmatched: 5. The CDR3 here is CASSQDPLAGENTGELFF. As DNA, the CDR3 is TGTGCCAGCAGCCAAGATCCTCTAGCGGGAGAGAACACCGGGGAGCTGTTTTTT.

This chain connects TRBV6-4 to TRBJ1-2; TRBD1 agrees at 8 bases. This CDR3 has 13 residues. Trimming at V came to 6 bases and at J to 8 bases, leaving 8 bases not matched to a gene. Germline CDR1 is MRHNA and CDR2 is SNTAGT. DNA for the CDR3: TGTGCCAGCAGGCAGGGACAGGAAGGGGGCTACACCTTC. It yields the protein CASRQGQEGGYTF.

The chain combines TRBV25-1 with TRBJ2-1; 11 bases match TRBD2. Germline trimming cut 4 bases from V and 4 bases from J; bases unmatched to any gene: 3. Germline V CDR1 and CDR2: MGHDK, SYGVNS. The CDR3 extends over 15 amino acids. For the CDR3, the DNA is TGTGCCAGCAGTGCGGGGACTAGCGGATACAATGAGCAGTTCTTC. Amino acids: CASSAGTSGYNEQFF.

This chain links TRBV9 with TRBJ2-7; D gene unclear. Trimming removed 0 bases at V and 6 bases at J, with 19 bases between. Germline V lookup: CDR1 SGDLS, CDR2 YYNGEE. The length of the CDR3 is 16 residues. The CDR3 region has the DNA TGTGCCAGCAGCGTAGAGGTGTTGGGCTGGCCGGGCGAGCAGTACTTC. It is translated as CASSVEVLGWPGEQYF.

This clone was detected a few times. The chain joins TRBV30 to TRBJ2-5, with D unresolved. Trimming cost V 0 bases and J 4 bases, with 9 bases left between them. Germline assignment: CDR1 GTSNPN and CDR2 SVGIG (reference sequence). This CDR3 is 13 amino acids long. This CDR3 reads CAWSVRVRETQYF. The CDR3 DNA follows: TGTGCCTGGAGTGTACGGGTCAGAGAGACCCAGTACTTC.

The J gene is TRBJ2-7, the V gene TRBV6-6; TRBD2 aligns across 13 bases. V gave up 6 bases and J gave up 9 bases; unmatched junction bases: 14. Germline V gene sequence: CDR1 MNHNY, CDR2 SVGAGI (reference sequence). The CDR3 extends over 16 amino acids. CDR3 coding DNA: TGTGCCAGCAGGAACCGACCGGGACTAGCGGGAATACGGCAGTACTTC. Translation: CASRNRPGLAGIRQYF.

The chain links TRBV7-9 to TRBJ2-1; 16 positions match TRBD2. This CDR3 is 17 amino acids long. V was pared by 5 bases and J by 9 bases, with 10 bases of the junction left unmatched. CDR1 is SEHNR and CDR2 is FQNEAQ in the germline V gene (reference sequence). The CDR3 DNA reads TGTGCCAGCAGCGGCCGCAGGGGACTAGCGGGAGGGGGTGAGCAGTTCTTC. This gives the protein CASSGRRGLAGGGEQFF.

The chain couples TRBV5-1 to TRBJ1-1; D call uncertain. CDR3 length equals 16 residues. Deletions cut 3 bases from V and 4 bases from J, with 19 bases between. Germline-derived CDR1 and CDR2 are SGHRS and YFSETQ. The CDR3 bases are TGCGCCAGCAGCTCAACATTCGAGGCCAGGCTCACTGAAGCTTTCTTT. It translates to CASSSTFEARLTEAFF.

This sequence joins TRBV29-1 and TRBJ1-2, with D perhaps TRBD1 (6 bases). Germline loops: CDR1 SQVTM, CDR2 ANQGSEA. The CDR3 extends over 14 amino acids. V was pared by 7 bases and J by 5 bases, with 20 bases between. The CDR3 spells CSAKDSGSRYGYTF. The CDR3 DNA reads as TGCAGCGCTAAGGACAGTGGCTCACGTTATGGCTACACCTTC.

CDR3 residues: CSVVGVGGTEAFF. As DNA, the CDR3 is TGCAGCGTTGTGGGGGTTGGAGGGACTGAAGCTTTCTTT. The J gene is TRBJ1-1, the V gene TRBV29-1, with D possibly being TRBD1 (5 bases). The CDR3 runs to 13 residues. Deletions cut 4 bases from V and 5 bases from J, with 14 bases between. CDR1 and CDR2 from the germline V gene are SQVTM and ANQGSEA.

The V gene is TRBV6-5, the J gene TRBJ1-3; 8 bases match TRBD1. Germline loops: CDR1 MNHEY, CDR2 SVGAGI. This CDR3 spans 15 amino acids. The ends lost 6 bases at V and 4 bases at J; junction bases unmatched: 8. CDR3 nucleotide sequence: TGTGCCAGCAGACCCGACAGGGGCCTCGGAAACACCATATATTTT. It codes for CASRPDRGLGNTIYF.

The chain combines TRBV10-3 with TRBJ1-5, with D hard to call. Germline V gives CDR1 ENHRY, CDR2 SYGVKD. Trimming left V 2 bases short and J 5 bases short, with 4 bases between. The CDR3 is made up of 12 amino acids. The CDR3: CAISEADQPQHF. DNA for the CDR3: TGTGCCATCAGTGAGGCAGATCAGCCCCAGCATTTT.

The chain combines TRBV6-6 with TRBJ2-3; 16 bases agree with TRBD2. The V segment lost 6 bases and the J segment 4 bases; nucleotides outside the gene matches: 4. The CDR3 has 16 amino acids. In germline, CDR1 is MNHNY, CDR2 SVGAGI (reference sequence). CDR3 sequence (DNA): TGTGCCAGCAGCCTCGGGACTAGCGGGGGGGCAGATACGCAGTATTTT. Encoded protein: CASSLGTSGGADTQYF.

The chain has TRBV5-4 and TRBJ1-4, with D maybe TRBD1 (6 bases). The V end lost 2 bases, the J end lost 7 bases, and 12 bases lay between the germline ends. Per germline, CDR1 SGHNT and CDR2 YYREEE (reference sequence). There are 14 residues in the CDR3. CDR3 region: CASSLDRLAEKLFF. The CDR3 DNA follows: TGTGCCAGCAGCTTAGACAGGCTCGCTGAAAAACTGTTTTTT.

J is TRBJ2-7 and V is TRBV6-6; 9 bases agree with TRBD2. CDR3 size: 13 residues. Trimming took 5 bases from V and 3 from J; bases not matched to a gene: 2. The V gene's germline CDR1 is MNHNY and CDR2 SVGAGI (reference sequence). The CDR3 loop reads CASSSGGNYEQYF. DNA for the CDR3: TGTGCCAGCAGTAGCGGGGGGAACTACGAGCAGTACTTC.

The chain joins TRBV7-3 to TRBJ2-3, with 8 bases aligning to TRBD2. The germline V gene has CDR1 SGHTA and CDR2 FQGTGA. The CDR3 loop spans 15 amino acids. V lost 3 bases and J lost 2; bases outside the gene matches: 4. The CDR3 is CASSFSGSSTDTQYF. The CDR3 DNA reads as TGTGCCAGCAGCTTCAGCGGGAGTTCCACAGATACGCAGTATTTT.

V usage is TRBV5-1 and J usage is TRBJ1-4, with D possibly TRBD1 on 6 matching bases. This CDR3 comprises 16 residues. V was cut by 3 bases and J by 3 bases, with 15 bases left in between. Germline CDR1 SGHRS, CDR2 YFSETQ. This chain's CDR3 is CASSSGVGQSNEKLFF. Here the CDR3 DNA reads TGCGCCAGCAGCTCTGGAGTCGGACAGTCTAATGAAAAACTGTTTTTT.

CDR3 amino acids: CASSLGGDSGAMNTEAFF. CDR3 coding DNA: TGTGCCAGCAGCTTGGGGGGAGATTCAGGGGCGATGAACACTGAAGCTTTCTTT. V is TRBV5-8 and J is TRBJ1-1; a possible D gene is TRBD1 (6 bases). The CDR3 sequence is 18 residues long. V was clipped by 0 bases and J by 0 bases, with 18 bases between them. CDR1 and CDR2 from the germline V gene are SGHTS and YDEGEE.

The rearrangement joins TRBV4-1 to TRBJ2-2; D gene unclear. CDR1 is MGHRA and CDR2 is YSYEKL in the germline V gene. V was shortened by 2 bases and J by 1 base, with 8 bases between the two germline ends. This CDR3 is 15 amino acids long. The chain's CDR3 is CASSQLNWNTGELFF. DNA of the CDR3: TGCGCCAGCAGCCAACTGAACTGGAACACCGGGGAGCTGTTTTTT.

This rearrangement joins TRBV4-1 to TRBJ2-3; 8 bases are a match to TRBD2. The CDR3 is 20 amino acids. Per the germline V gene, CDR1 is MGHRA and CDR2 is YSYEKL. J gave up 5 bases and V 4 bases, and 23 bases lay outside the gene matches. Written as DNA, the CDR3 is TGCGCCAGCAGCCCCACCTTCCAACCGGGACTAGTAAGAAGGGTAGATACGCAGTATTTT. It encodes CASSPTFQPGLVRRVDTQYF.